This record concerns one TCR beta chain sequence. This clone was counted a few times. Its antigen remains undetermined. It has no much larger one-base neighbor in the sample; base qualities were not kept. This sample was included in a study of T cell changes during pregnancy in multiple sclerosis (dated by TCRdb to between 2017 and 2020). Concerning the study at large: Changes in the T cell repertoire over the course of pregnancy were examined in this study in women with multiple sclerosis.

From cysteine to phenylalanine, the CDR3 is 12 amino acids long. Only the CDR3 portion is preserved as DNA: 36 bases, with reading frame beginning at the first base. V loses 7 bases of germline sequence and J loses 4 bases, and the interval between the two ends is 10 bases. The germline V gene (reference sequence) yields LNHDA for CDR1 and SQIVND for CDR2. Library generation was performed with the immunoSEQ multiplex PCR assay. TCRdb limited this immuneACCESS table to in-frame rearrangements with V and J called. A share of clones is missing; checked studies link under half to unresolved V genes, and the rest is unexplained. The table for this sample lists 60,000 or so clones; 80% to 90% of them were counted only once. The top ten hold roughly 2.6% of the sample.

The sequence links TRBV19 to TRBJ1-2, with TRBD1 tentatively as D gene (6 bases match). This specimen consisted of peripheral blood, obtained in the first trimester of pregnancy. The source is a female donor with multiple sclerosis, enrolled in a pregnancy study. Here the CDR3 is given as CASTLGGYGYTF. The bases read TGTGCCAGTACCCTAGGGGGCTATGGCTACACCTTC.